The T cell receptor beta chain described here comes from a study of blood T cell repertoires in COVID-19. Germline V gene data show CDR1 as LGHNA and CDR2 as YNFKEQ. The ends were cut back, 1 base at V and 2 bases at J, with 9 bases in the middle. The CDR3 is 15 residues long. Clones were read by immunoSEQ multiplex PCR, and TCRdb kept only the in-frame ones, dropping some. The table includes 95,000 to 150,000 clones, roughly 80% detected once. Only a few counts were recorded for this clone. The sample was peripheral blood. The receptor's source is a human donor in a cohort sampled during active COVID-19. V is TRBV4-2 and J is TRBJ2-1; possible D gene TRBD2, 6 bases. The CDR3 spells CASSQGGEAYNEQFF. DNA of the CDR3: TGTGCCAGCAGCCAAGGGGGGGAGGCCTACAATGAGCAGTTCTTC.